The 26 T cell receptor beta chains presented below share a single source sample, sequenced in a study of shared clonotypes between healthy human individuals (dated by TCRdb to the early 2020s). To prepare the library, the immunoSEQ multiplex PCR assay was applied. TCRdb took over this immuneACCESS table, retaining in-frame rearrangements with V and J assigned. Such tables are incomplete; in checked studies, under half of the missing clones stem from an unresolved V gene, and the remainder is unexplained. The table for this sample lists hundreds of thousands of clones; less than 85% of them were counted only once. Together, the top ten hold about 1.8% of the sample. Sequencing was performed on memory CD4+ T cells sorted from blood. This sample's cell subset or site label indicates: CD45RA-negative fraction. The receptor source for this set is a woman younger than 45 in good health.

Remarks on this clone: Other nucleotide sequences in the sample specify the same CDR3. This chain uses TRBV28 with TRBJ2-5; no clear D. The J call could be wrong; TRBJ2-7 is a better fit for the DNA end. Germline V gene data show CDR1 as MDHEN and CDR2 as SYDVKM. The CDR3 length is 11 residues. The CDR3 sequence: CASSLSGEQYF. The CDR3 bases are TGTGCCAGCAGTTTATCAGGCGAGCAGTACTTC.

V usage is TRBV28 and J usage is TRBJ2-2; 7 nucleotides line up with TRBD2. After removal of 6 bases from V and 6 bases from J, the junction contained 7 bases not matched to a gene. Germline CDR1 and CDR2: MDHEN and SYDVKM. The CDR3 sequence is 14 residues long. This CDR3 is CASSSGTIAGELFF. The CDR3 nucleotides read TGTGCCAGCAGCTCTGGGACTATTGCCGGGGAGCTGTTTTTT.

The gene calls are TRBV7-8 and TRBJ2-5; 9 bases match TRBD1. Near its end, the DNA agrees better with TRBJ2-7, so the J call may be wrong. There are 13 residues in the CDR3. From germline, CDR1 is SGHVS and CDR2 FQNEAQ. The CDR3 region is CASGDRVLVEQYF. The CDR3 DNA reads as TGTGCCAGCGGGGACAGGGTGTTGGTCGAGCAGTACTTC.

This chain connects TRBV11-3 to TRBJ2-3; no clear D gene. V was trimmed by 5 bases and J by 0 bases, leaving 12 bases between them. Looked up from germline, CDR1 is SGHNT and CDR2 is YENEEA. The CDR3 is made up of 15 amino acids. The CDR3 DNA reads TGTGCCAGCAGCCCGGACGGAGACAGCACAGATACGCAGTATTTT. Translating it yields CASSPDGDSTDTQYF. Based on the CDR3 plus reference TRBV11-3 and TRBJ2-3, the full variable domain is EAGVVQSPRYKIIEKKQPVAFWCNPISGHNTLYWYLQNLGQGPELLIRYENEEAVDDSQLPKDRFSAERLKGVDSTLKIQPAELGDSAVYLCASSPDGDSTDTQYFGPGTRLTVL.

In nucleotides, the CDR3 is TGCGCCAGCAGCTTTGGTTCAGTCGGAGGCTATGGCTACACCTTC. Residues: CASSFGSVGGYGYTF. This rearrangement joins TRBV5-1 to TRBJ1-2, with D hard to call. CDR1 is SGHRS, CDR2 YFSETQ, per germline. This CDR3 is built from 15 residues. The V end lost 2 bases, the J end lost 4 bases, and 15 bases lay between the germline ends.

V is TRBV10-2 and J is TRBJ1-1, with D uncertain. The CDR3 length is 12 residues. Germline lookup yields CDR1 WSHSY and CDR2 SAAADI. The V gene lost 5 bases and the J gene lost 1 base, with 5 bases spanning the gap. The CDR3 is CASSSRNTEAFF. In DNA form, the CDR3 reads TGCGCCAGCAGTTCGCGGAACACTGAAGCTTTCTTT.

In this sample, this clone turned up a few times. J is TRBJ2-5 and V is TRBV27, with TRBD2 identical over 8 bases. This CDR3 is 16 amino acids long. Germline CDR1 MNHEY, CDR2 SMNVEV (reference sequence). Unmatched junction bases numbered 11, after V lost 6 bases and J lost 2 bases. This CDR3 is CASSPANTGGQETQYF. In DNA, the CDR3 is TGTGCCAGCAGCCCCGCAAATACGGGAGGGCAAGAGACCCAGTACTTC.

The CDR3 spells CASSYVLRVGNTIYF. As DNA, the CDR3 is TGTGCCAGCAGTTACGTCCTCCGTGTGGGAAACACCATATATTTT. V is TRBV6-6 and J is TRBJ1-3; D remains ambiguous. The CDR3 runs 15 residues. The V end was cut by 2 bases, the J end by 4 bases, with 12 bases between. Germline V lookup: CDR1 MNHNY, CDR2 SVGAGI (reference sequence).

The rearrangement uses TRBV6-1 and TRBJ1-2; 7 nucleotides match TRBD1. This CDR3 spans 14 amino acids. Germline lookup yields CDR1 MNHNS and CDR2 SASEGT. V dropped 6 bases and J dropped 6; count of bases not matched to a gene: 10. Here the CDR3 DNA reads TGTGCCAGCAGCAGGTTTCAGGGGGACGATGGCTACACCTTC. Translating gives CASSRFQGDDGYTF.

This clone was observed a single time. The chain employs TRBV28 and TRBJ2-1; 7 bases are shared with TRBD1. The CDR3 is 15 amino acids. The ends lost 6 bases at V and 9 bases at J; junction bases unmatched: 14. Germline CDR1 and CDR2: MDHEN and SYDVKM. CDR3 loop: CASSPPADRVGEQFF. The CDR3 DNA follows: TGTGCCAGCAGCCCCCCGGCTGACAGGGTGGGTGAGCAGTTCTTC.

This clone was seen a few times. This rearrangement joins TRBV6-1 to TRBJ1-3, with D unresolved. The CDR3 extends over 16 amino acids. V was clipped by 4 bases and J by 1 base, with 14 bases between them. The germline CDR1 and CDR2 sequences are MNHNS and SASEGT. The CDR3 nucleotides are TGTGCCAGCAGTGCGGGTCATTCCCGTTCTGGAAACACCATATATTTT. It specifies CASSAGHSRSGNTIYF.

V usage is TRBV6-5 and J usage is TRBJ1-2; unclear D gene. The germline V gene has CDR1 MNHEY and CDR2 SVGAGI. V dropped 8 bases and J dropped 1 base, with 11 bases sitting between them. This CDR3 comprises 13 residues. The CDR3 bases are TGTGCCAGCGCAATTAGGGATAACTATGGCTACACCTTC. This codes for CASAIRDNYGYTF.

The chain carries TRBV5-1 and TRBJ2-3; D might be TRBD1 (6 bases). Trimming took 4 bases from V and 6 from J, leaving 12 bases between them. Per the germline V gene, CDR1 is SGHRS and CDR2 is YFSETQ. The CDR3 has 13 residues. CDR3 loop: CASSELQGDTQYF. CDR3 bases: TGCGCCAGCAGCGAGTTACAGGGCGATACGCAGTATTTT.

The chain is built from TRBV5-4 and TRBJ2-2; TRBD2 is a possible D gene (6 bases). The CDR3 covers 15 residues. The germline gives CDR1 SGHNT, CDR2 YYREEE (reference sequence). V was trimmed by 2 bases and J by 5 bases, leaving 13 bases between them. CDR3 amino acids: CASSFGGRRTGELFF. The CDR3 nucleotides read TGTGCCAGCAGCTTTGGGGGGAGGAGAACCGGGGAGCTGTTTTTT.

The genes are TRBV19 and TRBJ1-5, with TRBD1 matching over 8 bases. The trim removed 7 bases at V and 4 bases at J, leaving 12 bases unmatched. CDR1 and CDR2 (germline): LNHDA, SQIVND (reference sequence). The CDR3 is 16 amino acids. The DNA of the CDR3 is TGTGCCAGTATAGGGATAGGACAGGGCTGGAATCAGCCCCAGCATTTT. The encoded protein is CASIGIGQGWNQPQHF.

This clone was detected only a few times. V gene TRBV10-1 combines with J gene TRBJ1-1; D might be TRBD1 (5 bases). V dropped 8 bases and J dropped 1 base, with 14 bases sitting between them. The germline gives CDR1 WNHNN, CDR2 SYGVQD (reference sequence). This CDR3 comprises 14 residues. CDR3 nucleotides: TGCGCCAGCCAACCGGGACGAAAGAACACTGAAGCTTTCTTT. This encodes CASQPGRKNTEAFF.

The chain carries TRBV7-9 and TRBJ2-7; D unclear. CDR1 SEHNR and CDR2 FQNEAQ come from the germline V gene (reference sequence). V was cut by 5 bases and J by 2 bases, with 4 bases left in between. The CDR3 is 11 amino acids. The CDR3 DNA is TGTGCCAGCAGCAATGCCTACGAGCAGTACTTC. Its translation is CASSNAYEQYF. Looking up the rest from reference TRBV7-9 and TRBJ2-7 gives the full variable domain: DTGVSQNPRHKITKRGQNVTFRCDPISEHNRLYWYRQTLGQGPEFLTYFQNEAQLEKSRLLSDRFSAERPKGSFSTLEIQRTEQGDSAMYLCASSNAYEQYFGPGTRLTVT.

The chain combines TRBV6-6 with TRBJ1-3; 7 nucleotides agree with TRBD1. V lost 5 bases and J lost 0; bases outside the gene matches: 7. Germline loops: CDR1 MNHNY, CDR2 SVGAGI (reference sequence). This CDR3 comprises 16 residues. Here the CDR3 reads CASSRQGSTSGNTIYF. CDR3 nucleotide sequence: TGTGCCAGCAGTCGACAGGGATCCACCTCTGGAAACACCATATATTTT.

This clone has a handful of counts. This chain uses TRBV2 with TRBJ2-1; 12 bases map to TRBD2. The CDR3 sequence is 16 residues long. Germline assignment: CDR1 SNHLY and CDR2 FYNNEI. V lost 2 bases and J lost 10; bases outside the gene matches: 9. The CDR3 reads CASSEFGTSGSSEQFF. The CDR3 nucleotides are TGTGCCAGCAGTGAATTCGGGACTAGCGGGTCAAGCGAGCAGTTCTTC.

This clone was counted between two and nine times. The chain joins TRBV30 to TRBJ2-2, with TRBD2 matching 11 bases. This CDR3 spans 19 amino acids. V gave up 0 bases and J gave up 0 bases; unmatched junction bases: 9. The germline V gene has CDR1 GTSNPN and CDR2 SVGIG (reference sequence). The CDR3 here is CAWSVLRTSGWTNTGELFF. CDR3 nucleotide sequence: TGTGCCTGGAGTGTACTGAGGACTAGCGGGTGGACGAACACCGGGGAGCTGTTTTTT.

The chain is built from TRBV5-1 and TRBJ2-7; 11 positions match TRBD2. The trim removed 4 bases at V and 0 bases at J, leaving 6 bases unmatched. Germline V lookup: CDR1 SGHRS, CDR2 YFSETQ. This CDR3 comprises 16 residues. Written as DNA, the CDR3 is TGCGCCAGCAGCGCTACGACTAGCGGGGCCTCCTACGAGCAGTACTTC. This translates into CASSATTSGASYEQYF.

This clone was detected a few times. This chain uses TRBV2 with TRBJ1-2; D might be TRBD1 (5 bases). Trimming left V 0 bases short and J 3 bases short, with 8 bases between. Germline lookup yields CDR1 SNHLY and CDR2 FYNNEI. This CDR3 region has 14 residues. The CDR3 DNA is TGTGCCAGCAGTGAAGCGGCGGGACACTATGGCTACACCTTC. Protein sequence: CASSEAAGHYGYTF.

This chain links TRBV10-3 with TRBJ2-5, with TRBD2 as a possible D gene (6 bases). Trimming left V 6 bases short and J 4 bases short, with 12 bases between. The V gene's germline CDR1 is ENHRY and CDR2 SYGVKD. This CDR3 has 13 residues. This chain's CDR3 is CAIREGSRETQYF. CDR3 DNA sequence: TGTGCCATCAGGGAGGGGAGTAGAGAGACCCAGTACTTC.

This clone was counted between two and nine times. The chain recombines TRBV6-1 with TRBJ1-2; possible D gene TRBD1, 5 bases. The V end lost 2 bases, the J end lost 7 bases, and 26 bases lay between the germline ends. This CDR3 spans 18 amino acids. Germline V gives CDR1 MNHNS, CDR2 SASEGT. DNA of the CDR3: TGTGCCAGCAGTGAATATGCCCCGACAGAAGCCTGGGGGGGTGGCTACACCTTC. It yields the protein CASSEYAPTEAWGGGYTF.

The V call is TRBV7-9, the J call TRBJ1-5, with D hard to call. Trimming removed 1 base at V and 4 bases at J, with 11 bases between. Germline-derived CDR1 and CDR2 are SEHNR and FQNEAQ (reference sequence). The CDR3 has 15 residues. In DNA form, the CDR3 reads TGTGCCAGCAGCTTAGACAGTTTTCCTAATCAGCCCCAGCATTTT. It encodes CASSLDSFPNQPQHF.

V gene TRBV5-1 combines with J gene TRBJ1-1; D is undetermined. The germline V and J ends were trimmed by 0 bases and 11 bases, with 14 bases remaining between them. The V gene's germline CDR1 is SGHRS and CDR2 YFSETQ. The CDR3 covers 13 residues. The CDR3 loop is CASSLDIFEYAFF. DNA of the CDR3: TGCGCCAGCAGCTTGGATATTTTTGAATACGCTTTCTTT.